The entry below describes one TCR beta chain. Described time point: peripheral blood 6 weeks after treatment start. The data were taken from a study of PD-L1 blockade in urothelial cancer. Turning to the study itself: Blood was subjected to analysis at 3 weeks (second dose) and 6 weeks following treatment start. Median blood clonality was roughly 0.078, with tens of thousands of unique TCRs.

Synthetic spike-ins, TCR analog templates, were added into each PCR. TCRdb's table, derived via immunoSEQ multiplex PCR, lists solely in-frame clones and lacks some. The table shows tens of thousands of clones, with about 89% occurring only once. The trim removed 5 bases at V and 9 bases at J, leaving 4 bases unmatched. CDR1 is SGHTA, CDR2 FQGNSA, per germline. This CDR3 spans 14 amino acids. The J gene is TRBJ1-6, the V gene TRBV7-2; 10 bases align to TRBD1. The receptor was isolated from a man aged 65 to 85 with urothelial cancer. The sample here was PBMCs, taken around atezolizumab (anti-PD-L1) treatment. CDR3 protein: CASSPGQGISPLHF. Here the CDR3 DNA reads TGTGCCAGCAGCCCGGGACAGGGGATTTCACCCCTCCACTTT.